The sequence of this T cell receptor beta chain was determined in a study of shared clonotypes between healthy human individuals. Worth noting for this clone: Different DNA sequences within this sample yield the same CDR3.

The naive CD8 subset, CD45RO-negative cells positively selected for CCR7, excluded terminally differentiated effector memory CD45RA+ cells. This table comes from immunoSEQ multiplex PCR, and its TCRdb copy is limited to in-frame clones, with some not included. The sample includes about 2.1 million clones, roughly 91% seen only once; the top ten take under 2%. V lost 1 base to trimming and J lost 3 bases, with 7 bases between them. This CDR3 contains 14 residues. Germline CDR1 MGHRA, CDR2 YSYEKL. The source is a man between 18 and 29 years old in good health. Some clones in this sample may be carry-over from other donors' samples. The material sequenced was naive CD8+ T cells from PBMCs. V usage is TRBV4-1 and J usage is TRBJ2-1; D unresolved. The CDR3 loop reads CASSQVTVYNEQFF. The CDR3 DNA is TGCGCCAGCAGCCAAGTAACGGTCTACAATGAGCAGTTCTTC.